The table lists the clone carrying this T cell receptor beta chain with a few counts. This record belongs to a study of blood T cells in healthy people across ages. Germline V gene data show CDR1 as SQVTM and CDR2 as ANQGSEA. The CDR3 runs to 13 residues. V lost 0 bases, J lost 1 base, and 7 bases lay in between. Alongside a J-beta primer mix, a sample-barcoded 5' primer served in a second PCR lasting about 6 to 11 cycles. MiXCR was run by TCRdb on the 5' RACE reads, yielding one entry per CDR3 protein. The sample lists 800,000 or so distinct CDR3 sequences, around 25% seen once, with 3% to 4.5% in the top ten. The same sample was also used in a study of T cells of mothers and their children. That publication notes: A few mothers and their six children, all healthy Caucasians, donated.

The rearrangement links TRBV29-1 to TRBJ2-7; D is ambiguous. Sequenced sample: blood. The receptor was derived from a boy aged 5-17 years in good health. CDR3 loop: CSVEDDTSYEQYF. Here the CDR3 DNA reads TGCAGCGTTGAAGATGACACTTCCTACGAGCAGTACTTC.